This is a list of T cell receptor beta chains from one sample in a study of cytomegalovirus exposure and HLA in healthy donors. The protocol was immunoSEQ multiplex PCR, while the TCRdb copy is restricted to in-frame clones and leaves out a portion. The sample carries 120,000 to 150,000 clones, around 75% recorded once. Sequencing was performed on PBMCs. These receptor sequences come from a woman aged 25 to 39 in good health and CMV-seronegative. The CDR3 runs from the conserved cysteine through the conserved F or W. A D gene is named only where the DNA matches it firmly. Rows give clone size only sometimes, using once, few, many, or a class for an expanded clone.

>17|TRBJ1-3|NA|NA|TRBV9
TGTGCCAGCAGCGTAGCTTTACCGGGACATTCTGGAAACACCATATATTTT
CASSVALPGHSGNTIYF
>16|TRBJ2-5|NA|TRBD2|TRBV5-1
TGCGCCAGCAGCTTGGGGCTAGCGGGGAGGAGGGAGACCCAGTACTTC
CASSLGLAGRRETQYF
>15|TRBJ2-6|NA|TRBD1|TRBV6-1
TGTGCCAGCAGTGCCGACAGGGGGTGGGCCAACGTCCTGACTTTC
CASSADRGWANVLTF
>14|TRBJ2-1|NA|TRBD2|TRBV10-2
TGCGCCAGCGGACTAGCGGGAGGCTACAATGAGCAGTTCTTC
CASGLAGGYNEQFF
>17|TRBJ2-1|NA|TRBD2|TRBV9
TGTGCCAGCAGCGTAGCTACTAGCGGGGTCTCCTACAATGAGCAGTTCTTC
CASSVATSGVSYNEQFF
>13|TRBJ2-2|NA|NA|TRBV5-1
TGCGCCAGCACCCTGGGAGGTGCCGGGGAGCTGTTTTTT
CASTLGGAGELFF
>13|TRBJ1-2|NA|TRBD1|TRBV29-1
TGCAGCGTTGGCGGACAGGACCACGGGGGCTACACCTTC
CSVGGQDHGGYTF
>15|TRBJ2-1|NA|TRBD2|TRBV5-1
TGCGCCAGCAGCGAAGCTAGCGGGGGGTTCGATGAGCAGTTCTTC
CASSEASGGFDEQFF
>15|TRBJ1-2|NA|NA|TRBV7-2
TGTGCCAGCAGCTTAAACGTACGGAGGGACGATGGCTACACCTTC
CASSLNVRRDDGYTF
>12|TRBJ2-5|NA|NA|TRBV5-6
TGTGCCAGCAGCTTCAAATCAGAGACCCAGTACTTC
CASSFKSETQYF
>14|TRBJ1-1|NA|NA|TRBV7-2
TGTGCCAGCAGTTCAACAGTGATGAACACTGAAGCTTTCTTT
CASSSTVMNTEAFF
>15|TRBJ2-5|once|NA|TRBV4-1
TGCGCCAGCAGCCAAGATGGGCAGGTACAAGAGACCCAGTACTTC
CASSQDGQVQETQYF
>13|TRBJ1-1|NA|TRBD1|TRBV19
TGTGCCAGTAGGACAGGGGAGGCCACTGAAGCTTTCTTT
CASRTGEATEAFF
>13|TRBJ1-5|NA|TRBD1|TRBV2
TGTGCCGGCAGGGGGAGGGTAGACCAGCCCCAGCATTTT
CAGRGRVDQPQHF
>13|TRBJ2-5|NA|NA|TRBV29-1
TGCAGCGTGCCCATATGGGGGCGGGAGACCCAGTACTTC
CSVPIWGRETQYF
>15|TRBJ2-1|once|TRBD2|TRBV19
TGTGCCAGTAGTAGGGCGGGAGCGTGGGTCAATGAGCAGTTCTTC
CASSRAGAWVNEQFF
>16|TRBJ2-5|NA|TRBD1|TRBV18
TGTGCCAGCTCACGATCTGGGACAGGGATATTAGAGACCCAGTACTTC
CASSRSGTGILETQYF
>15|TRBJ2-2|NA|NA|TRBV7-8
TGTGCCAGCAGCTTAGCCCTAGCGAACACCGGGGAGCTGTTTTTT
CASSLALANTGELFF
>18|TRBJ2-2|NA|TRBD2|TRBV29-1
TGCAGCGTCCTGGGTCCGAACGGGGGGGCCGGGGTCCCCGGGGAGCTGTTTTTT
CSVLGPNGGAGVPGELFF
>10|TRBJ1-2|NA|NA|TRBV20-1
TGCAGTGCTAGTCCTTATGGCTACACCTTC
CSASPYGYTF
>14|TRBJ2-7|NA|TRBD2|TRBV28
TGTGCCAGCAGGACTAGCGGGAGACAATACGAGCAGTACTTC
CASRTSGRQYEQYF
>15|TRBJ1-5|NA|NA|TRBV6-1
TGTGCCAGCAGTGAACTCGGGGGTGGCAATCAGCCCCAGCATTTT
CASSELGGGNQPQHF
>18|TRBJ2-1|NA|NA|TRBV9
TGTGCCAGCAGCAAAAGAACCCCCGGGACTCCATTTGACAATGAGCAGTTCTTC
CASSKRTPGTPFDNEQFF
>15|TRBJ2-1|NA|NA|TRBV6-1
TGTGCCAGCAGTCTAACAGGGCTCGACGGCTATGAGCAGTTCTTC
CASSLTGLDGYEQFF
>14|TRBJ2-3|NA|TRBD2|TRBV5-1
TGCGCCAGCAGCTTGTATAGCGGGAGCCCCTTGTACTATTTT
CASSLYSGSPLYYF
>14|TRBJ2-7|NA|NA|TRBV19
TGTGCCAGTAGTACACGGACGGGGTACGAGGAGCAGTACTTC
CASSTRTGYEEQYF
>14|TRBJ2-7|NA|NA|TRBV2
TGTGCCAGCAGTGAAGAACGACAGTCCTACGAGCAGTACTTC
CASSEERQSYEQYF
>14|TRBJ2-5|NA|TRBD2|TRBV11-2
TGTGCCAGCAGCCCGAGGACTAGCGGGGAGACCCAGTACTTC
CASSPRTSGETQYF
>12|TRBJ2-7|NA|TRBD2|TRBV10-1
TGCGCCAGCAGGGGACTAGCGGGCGAGCAGTACTTC
CASRGLAGEQYF